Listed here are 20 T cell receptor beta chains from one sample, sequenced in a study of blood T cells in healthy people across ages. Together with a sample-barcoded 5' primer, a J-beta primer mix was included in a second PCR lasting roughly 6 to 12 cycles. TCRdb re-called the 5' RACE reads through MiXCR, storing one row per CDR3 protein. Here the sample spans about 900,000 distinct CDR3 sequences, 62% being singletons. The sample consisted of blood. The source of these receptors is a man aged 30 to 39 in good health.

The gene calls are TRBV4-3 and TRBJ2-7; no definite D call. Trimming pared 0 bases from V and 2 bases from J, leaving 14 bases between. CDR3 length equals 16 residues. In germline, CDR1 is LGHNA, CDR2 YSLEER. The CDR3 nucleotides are TGCGCCAGCAGCCAAGATGGAACAGATCTAACCTACGAGCAGTACTTC. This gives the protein CASSQDGTDLTYEQYF.

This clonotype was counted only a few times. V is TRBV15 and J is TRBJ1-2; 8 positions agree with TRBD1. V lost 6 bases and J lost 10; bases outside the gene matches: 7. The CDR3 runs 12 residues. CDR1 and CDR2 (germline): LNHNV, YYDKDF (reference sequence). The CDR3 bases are TGTGCCACCAGAACCGGGACAGGCGACTACACCTTC. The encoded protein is CATRTGTGDYTF. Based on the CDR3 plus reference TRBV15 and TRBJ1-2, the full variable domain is DAMVIQNPRYQVTQFGKPVTLSCSQTLNHNVMYWYQQKSSQAPKLLFHYYDKDFNNEADTPDNFQSRRPNTSFCFLDIRSPGLGDTAMYLCATRTGTGDYTFGSGTRLTVV.

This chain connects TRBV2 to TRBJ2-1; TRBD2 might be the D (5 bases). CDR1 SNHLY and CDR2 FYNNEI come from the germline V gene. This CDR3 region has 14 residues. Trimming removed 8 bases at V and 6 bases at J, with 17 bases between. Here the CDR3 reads CASRTGVESNEQFF. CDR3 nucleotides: TGTGCCAGCCGGACCGGGGTGGAAAGCAATGAGCAGTTCTTC.

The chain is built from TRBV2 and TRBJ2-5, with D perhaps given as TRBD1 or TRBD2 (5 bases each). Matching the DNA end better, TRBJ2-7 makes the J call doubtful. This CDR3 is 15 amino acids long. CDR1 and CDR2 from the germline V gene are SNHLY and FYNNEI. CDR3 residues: CASSPGTGRRYEQYF. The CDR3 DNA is TGTGCCAGCAGTCCCGGGACCGGCCGGAGATACGAGCAGTACTTC.

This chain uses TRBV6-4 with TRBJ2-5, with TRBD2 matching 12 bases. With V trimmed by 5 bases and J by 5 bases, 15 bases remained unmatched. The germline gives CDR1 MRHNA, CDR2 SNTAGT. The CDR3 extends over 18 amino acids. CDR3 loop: CASSSYSASGGAVETQYF. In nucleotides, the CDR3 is TGTGCCAGCAGTTCCTACTCCGCTAGCGGGGGGGCGGTGGAGACCCAGTACTTC.

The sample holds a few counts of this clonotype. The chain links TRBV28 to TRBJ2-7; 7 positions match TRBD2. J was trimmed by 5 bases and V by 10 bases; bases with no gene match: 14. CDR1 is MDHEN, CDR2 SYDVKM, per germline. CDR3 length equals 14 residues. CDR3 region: CATTAGEIIDEQYF. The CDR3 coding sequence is TGTGCCACAACTGCGGGGGAAATTATCGACGAGCAGTACTTC.

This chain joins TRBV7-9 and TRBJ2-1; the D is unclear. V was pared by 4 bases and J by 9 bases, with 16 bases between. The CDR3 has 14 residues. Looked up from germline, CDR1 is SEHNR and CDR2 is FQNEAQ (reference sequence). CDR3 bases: TGTGCCAGCAGCTCATGGGGTGCGGCGACTGAGCAGTTCTTC. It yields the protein CASSSWGAATEQFF.

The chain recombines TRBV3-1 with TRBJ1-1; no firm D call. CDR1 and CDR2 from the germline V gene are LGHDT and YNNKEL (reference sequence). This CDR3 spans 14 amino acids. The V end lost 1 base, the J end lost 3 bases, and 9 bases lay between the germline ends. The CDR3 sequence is CASSQGETYTEAFF. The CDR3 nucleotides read TGTGCCAGCAGCCAAGGAGAGACGTACACTGAAGCTTTCTTT.

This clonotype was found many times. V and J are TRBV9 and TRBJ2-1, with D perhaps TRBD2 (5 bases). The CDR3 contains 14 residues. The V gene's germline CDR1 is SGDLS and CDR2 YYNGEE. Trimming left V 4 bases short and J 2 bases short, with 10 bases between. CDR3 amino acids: CASSLHGTYNEQFF. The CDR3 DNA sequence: TGTGCCAGCAGCCTCCACGGGACCTACAATGAGCAGTTCTTC.

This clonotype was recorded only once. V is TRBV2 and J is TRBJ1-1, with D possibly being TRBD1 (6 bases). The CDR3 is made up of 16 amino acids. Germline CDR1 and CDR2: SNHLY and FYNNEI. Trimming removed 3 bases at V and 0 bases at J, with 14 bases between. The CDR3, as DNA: TGTGCCAGCAGTGATAGGAGACAGGAAATGAACACTGAAGCTTTCTTT. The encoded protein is CASSDRRQEMNTEAFF.

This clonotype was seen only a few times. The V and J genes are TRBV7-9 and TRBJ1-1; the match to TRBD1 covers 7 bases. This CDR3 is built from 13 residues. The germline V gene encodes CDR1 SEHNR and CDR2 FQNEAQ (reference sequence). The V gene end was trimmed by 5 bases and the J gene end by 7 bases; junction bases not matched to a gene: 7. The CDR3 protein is CASSPGTAVEAFF. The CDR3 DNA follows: TGTGCCAGCAGCCCAGGGACAGCAGTTGAAGCTTTCTTT. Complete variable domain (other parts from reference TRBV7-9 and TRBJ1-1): DTGVSQNPRHKITKRGQNVTFRCDPISEHNRLYWYRQTLGQGPEFLTYFQNEAQLEKSRLLSDRFSAERPKGSFSTLEIQRTEQGDSAMYLCASSPGTAVEAFFGQGTRLTVV.

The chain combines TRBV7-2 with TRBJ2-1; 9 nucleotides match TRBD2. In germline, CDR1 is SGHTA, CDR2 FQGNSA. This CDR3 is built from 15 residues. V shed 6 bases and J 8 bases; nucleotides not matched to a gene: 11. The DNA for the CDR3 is TGTGCCAGCAGGCAAAGCGGGGGGACCTGGGATGAGCAGTTCTTC. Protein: CASRQSGGTWDEQFF.

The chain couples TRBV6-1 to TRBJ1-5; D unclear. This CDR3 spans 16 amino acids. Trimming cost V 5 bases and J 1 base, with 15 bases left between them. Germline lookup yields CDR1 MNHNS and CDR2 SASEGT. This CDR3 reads CASSIGRIMSNQPQHF. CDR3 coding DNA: TGTGCCAGCAGTATCGGCAGGATCATGAGCAATCAGCCCCAGCATTTT.

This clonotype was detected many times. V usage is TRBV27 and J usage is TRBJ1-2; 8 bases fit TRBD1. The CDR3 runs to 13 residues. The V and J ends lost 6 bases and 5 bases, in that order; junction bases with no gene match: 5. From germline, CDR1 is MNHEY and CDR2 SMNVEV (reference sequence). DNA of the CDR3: TGTGCCAGCAGCTTGACAGGGGTTTATGGCTACACCTTC. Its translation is CASSLTGVYGYTF.

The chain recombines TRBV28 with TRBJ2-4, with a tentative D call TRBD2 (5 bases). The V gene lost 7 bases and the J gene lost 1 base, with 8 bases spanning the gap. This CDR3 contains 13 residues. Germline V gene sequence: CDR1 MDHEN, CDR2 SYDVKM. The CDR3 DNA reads TGTGCCAGCATGAGGAGGGCCAAAAACATTCAGTACTTC. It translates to CASMRRAKNIQYF.

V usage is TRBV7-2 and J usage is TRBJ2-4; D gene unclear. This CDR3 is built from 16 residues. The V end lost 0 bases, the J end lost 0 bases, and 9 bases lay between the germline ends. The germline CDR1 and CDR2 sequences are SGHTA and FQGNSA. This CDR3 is CASSLAVSLAKNIQYF. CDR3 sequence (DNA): TGTGCCAGCAGCTTAGCAGTTTCACTAGCCAAAAACATTCAGTACTTC.

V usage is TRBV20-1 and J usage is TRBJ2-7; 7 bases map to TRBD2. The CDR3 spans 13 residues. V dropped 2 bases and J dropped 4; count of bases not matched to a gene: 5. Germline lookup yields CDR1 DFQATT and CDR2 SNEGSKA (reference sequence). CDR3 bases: TGCAGTGCTAGAAGTCTAGCGGCTTACGAGCAGTACTTC. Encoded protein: CSARSLAAYEQYF.

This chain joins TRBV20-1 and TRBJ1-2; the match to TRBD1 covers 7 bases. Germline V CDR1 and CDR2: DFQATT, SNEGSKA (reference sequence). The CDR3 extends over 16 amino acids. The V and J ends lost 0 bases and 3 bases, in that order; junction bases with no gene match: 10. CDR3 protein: CSARDPRTGDYYGYTF. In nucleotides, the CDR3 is TGCAGTGCTAGAGATCCTAGGACAGGTGATTACTATGGCTACACCTTC.

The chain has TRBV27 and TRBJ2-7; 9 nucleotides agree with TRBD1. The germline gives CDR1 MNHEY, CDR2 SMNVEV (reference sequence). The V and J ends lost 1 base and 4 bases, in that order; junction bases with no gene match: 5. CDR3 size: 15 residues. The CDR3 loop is CASSLLGTGSYEQYF. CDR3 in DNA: TGTGCCAGCAGTTTATTGGGGACAGGGTCGTACGAGCAGTACTTC.

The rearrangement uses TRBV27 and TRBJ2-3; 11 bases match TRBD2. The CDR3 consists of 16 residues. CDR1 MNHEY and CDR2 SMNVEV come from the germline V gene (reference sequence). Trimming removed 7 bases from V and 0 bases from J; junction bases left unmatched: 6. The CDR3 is CASIGSGGDSTDTQYF. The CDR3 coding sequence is TGTGCCAGCATTGGTAGCGGGGGGGATAGCACAGATACGCAGTATTTT.